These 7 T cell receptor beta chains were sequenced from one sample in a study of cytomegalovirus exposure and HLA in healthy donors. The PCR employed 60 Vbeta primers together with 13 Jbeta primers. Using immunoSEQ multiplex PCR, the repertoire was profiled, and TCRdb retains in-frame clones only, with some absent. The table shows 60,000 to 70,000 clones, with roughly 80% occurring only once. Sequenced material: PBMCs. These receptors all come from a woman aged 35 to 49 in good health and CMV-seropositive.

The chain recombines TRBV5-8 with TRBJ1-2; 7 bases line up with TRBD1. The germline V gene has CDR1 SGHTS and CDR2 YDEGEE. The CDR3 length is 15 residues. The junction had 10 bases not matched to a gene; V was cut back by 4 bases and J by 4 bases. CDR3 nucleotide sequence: TGTGCCAGCAGCCTGTGGGACAGAGCCTTCTATGGCTACACCTTC. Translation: CASSLWDRAFYGYTF.

CDR3 DNA sequence: TGTGCCAGCAGCTGCCGGACAGGGGGAACCACTGAAGCTTTCTTT. Translating it yields CASSCRTGGTTEAFF. The rearrangement uses TRBV7-2 and TRBJ1-1, with 10 nucleotides matching TRBD1. The CDR3 is made up of 15 amino acids. Germline CDR1 is SGHTA and CDR2 is FQGNSA. V lost 4 bases to trimming and J lost 4 bases; unmatched junction nucleotides: 6.

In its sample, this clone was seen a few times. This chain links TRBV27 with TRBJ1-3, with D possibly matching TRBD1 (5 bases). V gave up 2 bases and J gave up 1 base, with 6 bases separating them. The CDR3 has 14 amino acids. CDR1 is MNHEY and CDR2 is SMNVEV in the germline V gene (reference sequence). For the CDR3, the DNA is TGTGCCAGCAGTTTACAGGGTTCTGGAAACACCATATATTTT. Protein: CASSLQGSGNTIYF.

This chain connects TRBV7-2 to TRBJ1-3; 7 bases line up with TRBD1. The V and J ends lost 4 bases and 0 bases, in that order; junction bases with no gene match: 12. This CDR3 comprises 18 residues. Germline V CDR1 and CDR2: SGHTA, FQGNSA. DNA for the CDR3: TGTGCCAGCAGCTCCTGGTACAGGGGATGGGGCTCTGGAAACACCATATATTTT. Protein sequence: CASSSWYRGWGSGNTIYF.

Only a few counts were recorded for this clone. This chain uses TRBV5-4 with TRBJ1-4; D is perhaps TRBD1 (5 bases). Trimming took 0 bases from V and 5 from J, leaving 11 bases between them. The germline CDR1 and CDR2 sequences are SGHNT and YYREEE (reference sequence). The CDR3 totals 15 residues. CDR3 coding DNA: TGTGCCAGCAGCTTGGGTGGGGCTGAGAATGAAAAACTGTTTTTT. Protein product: CASSLGGAENEKLFF.

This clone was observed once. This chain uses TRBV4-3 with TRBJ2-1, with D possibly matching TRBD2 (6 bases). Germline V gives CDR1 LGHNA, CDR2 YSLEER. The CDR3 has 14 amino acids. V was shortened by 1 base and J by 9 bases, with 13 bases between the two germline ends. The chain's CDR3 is CASSQVWRGGEQFF. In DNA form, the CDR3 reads TGCGCCAGCAGCCAAGTCTGGCGGGGAGGTGAGCAGTTCTTC.

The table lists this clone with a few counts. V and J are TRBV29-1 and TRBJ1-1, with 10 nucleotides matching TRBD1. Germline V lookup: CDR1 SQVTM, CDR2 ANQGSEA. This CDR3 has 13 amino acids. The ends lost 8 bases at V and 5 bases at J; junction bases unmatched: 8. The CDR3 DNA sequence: TGCAGCTTTCGGACAGGGGGTTTGACTGAAGCTTTCTTT. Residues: CSFRTGGLTEAFF.